Below, one T cell receptor (beta chain) is given with its context. This sample stems from a study of blood T cell repertoires in COVID-19. About the study: The United States, Italy and Spain supplied acute and convalescent COVID-19 samples.

In the source study's methods: How many nucleated cells were present was estimated from reference gene primer amplification. Repertoires were generated with immunoSEQ multiplex PCR, while TCRdb's copy carries only in-frame clones and drops some. V and J calls and clone size are copied from that table; D and trimming were computed from the DNA. The data contain 93,000 or so clones, about 90% of them singletons. Trimming took 4 bases from V and 2 from J; bases not matched to a gene: 8. The germline CDR1 and CDR2 sequences are LNHDA and SQIVND (reference sequence). The CDR3 has 15 amino acids. Sequenced input: peripheral blood. This clonotype was sampled from a human donor in a cohort sampled during active COVID-19. The rearrangement links TRBV19 to TRBJ2-7; the match to TRBD2 covers 7 bases. The chain's CDR3 is CASSNVGGSAYEQYF. CDR3 DNA: TGTGCCAGTAGTAATGTCGGCGGGAGCGCCTACGAGCAGTACTTC.